The subject of this entry is one T cell receptor beta chain. Germline V gives CDR1 SGHTA, CDR2 FQGNSA. Trimming removed 5 bases from V and 5 bases from J; junction bases left unmatched: 11. This CDR3 is built from 16 residues. Sequenced by immunoSEQ multiplex PCR; TCRdb stores in-frame clones only, minus some. The data contain roughly 67,000 clones, about 83% of them seen just once; the ten biggest clones take up approximately 6%. This entry is derived from a study of blood T cell repertoires in COVID-19. Study-level background: Some COVID-19 samples were acute and others convalescent; all came from the United States, Italy and Spain.

This chain joins TRBV7-2 and TRBJ2-3; TRBD2 matches at 9 bases. The sequence was obtained from a woman aged 60-75 years with acute or convalescent COVID-19. Sequenced: peripheral blood. The DNA of the CDR3 is TGTGCCAGCAGCCGTTCGGTTGCGGGGGGGGGAGATACGCAGTATTTT. Amino acids: CASSRSVAGGGDTQYF.